This TCR beta chain appears in the sequencing data of a study of cytomegalovirus exposure and HLA in healthy donors. Amplification used 60 Vbeta primers and 13 Jbeta primers. Profiling relied on immunoSEQ multiplex PCR, and the TCRdb table lists in-frame clones only, not all of them. Its table lists tens of thousands of clones. CDR3 size: 12 residues. The germline V and J ends were trimmed by 3 bases and 3 bases, with 5 bases remaining between them. Per the germline V gene, CDR1 is LGHNA and CDR2 is YNFKEQ. The specimen was PBMCs. The clonotype was recovered from a female donor in good health and CMV-seropositive. The chain joins TRBV4-2 to TRBJ1-2; D gene ambiguous. The CDR3 spells CASSQADYGYTF. As DNA, the CDR3 is TGTGCCAGCAGCCAGGCAGACTATGGCTACACCTTC.